This T cell receptor beta chain is drawn from a study of human T cells and chemical hapten exposure. Study background: The patients were mostly female; they had alopecia areata, totalis or universalis.

General study points: DPC sensitization did not alter TCRs above 1 in 1000 frequency. Significantly greater numbers of large CDR3 similarity clusters came from expanded TCRs than from controls.

This clonotype was observed many times. Its matching antigen is unknown. TCRdb independently ran MiXCR on the RACE reads; one entry per CDR3 protein. The sample includes roughly 380,000 distinct CDR3 sequences, about 6% of them seen just once. Documented time point: patch test 2, 6 weeks after DPC sensitization. The treatment denotes: therapeutic diphenylcyclopropenone sensitization with weekly scalp DPC. Sample donors consisted of patients with alopecia, aged 18 to 70 years, who were suitable for DPC. This TCR was sampled from a woman aged 18-29 years with alopecia areata. Some clones in this sample may be carry-over from other donors' samples. The sample consisted of whole blood, taken in connection with sensitization to the hapten diphenylcyclopropenone (DPC).

DNA for the CDR3: TGTGCCACCAGCGTCCGACAGTACTACGAGCAGTACTTC. Its translation is CATSVRQYYEQYF. The chain recombines TRBV15 with TRBJ2-7; a possible D gene is TRBD1 (5 bases). The V and J ends lost 5 bases and 3 bases respectively, with 11 bases between them. The CDR3 loop spans 13 amino acids. From germline, CDR1 is LNHNV and CDR2 YYDKDF (reference sequence).